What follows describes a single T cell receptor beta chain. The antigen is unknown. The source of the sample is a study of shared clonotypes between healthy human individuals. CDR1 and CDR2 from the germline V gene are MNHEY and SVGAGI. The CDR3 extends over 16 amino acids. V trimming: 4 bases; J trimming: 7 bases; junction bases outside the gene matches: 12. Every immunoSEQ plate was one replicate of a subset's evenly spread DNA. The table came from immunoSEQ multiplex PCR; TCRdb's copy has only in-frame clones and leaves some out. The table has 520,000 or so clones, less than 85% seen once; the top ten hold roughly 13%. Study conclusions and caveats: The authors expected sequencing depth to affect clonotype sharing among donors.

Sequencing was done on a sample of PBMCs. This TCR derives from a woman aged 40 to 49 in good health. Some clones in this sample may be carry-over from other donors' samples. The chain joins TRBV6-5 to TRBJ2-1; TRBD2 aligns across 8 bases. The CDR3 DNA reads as TGTGCCAGCAGTTCTACCGGGACTAGTCGCGAAAATGAGCAGTTCTTC. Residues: CASSSTGTSRENEQFF.